This TCR beta chain was documented in a study of CD8 T cells in Susac syndrome. Whole-study results and caveats: It was acknowledged by the study that relatively few individuals were included in its TCR sequencing and HLA analysis.

Peripheral blood CD8+ and CD4+ T cells were profiled by TCR beta sequencing. TEMRA cells were FACS-enriched and CD8+ and CD4+ T cells negatively isolated. The V gene lost 4 bases and the J gene lost 6 bases, with 15 bases spanning the gap. The CDR3 runs to 15 residues. Looked up from germline, CDR1 is SNHLY and CDR2 is FYNNEI. A note on this clonotype: Its antigen remains unidentified.

The RNA input was about 0.5 to 1 ug, and it was reverse transcribed with random hexamers. Across 54 Vbeta and 13 Jbeta, TCR beta CDR3 was amplified with immunoSEQ multiplex PCR. TCRdb called the immunoSEQ multiplex PCR reads again in MiXCR, with one record for every CDR3 protein. The sample lists roughly 80,000 distinct CDR3 sequences; about 91% were seen once. Sequenced input: CD8+ T cells from PBMCs. The sequence derives from a human donor with multiple sclerosis. The chain uses TRBV2 and TRBJ2-2, with D unresolved. The CDR3 sequence is CASSGGRVIPGELFF. CDR3 DNA: TGTGCCAGCAGTGGGGGTAGGGTGATTCCCGGGGAGCTGTTTTTT.